This TCR beta chain comes out of a study of a mutant IDH1 vaccine in newly diagnosed glioma. This CDR3 spans 15 amino acids. Trimming removed 3 bases at V and 6 bases at J, with 18 bases between. Germline V gene lookup returns CDR1 SGDLS and CDR2 YYNGEE. Here immunoSEQ multiplex PCR was the method, and the copy in TCRdb shows in-frame clones only, minus some. The sample contains under 40,000 clones, roughly 89% of which appear only once. Turning to this clone: The antigen remains unidentified.

Stated time point: week 47, end of study. Mutant IDH1 20-mer peptide, at 300 ug, made up each vaccine dose, with topical imiquimod. The chain carries TRBV9 and TRBJ1-2, with D tentatively TRBD1 (6 bases). This TCR was sampled from a man aged 35-49 years with glioma. The specimen was PBMCs, collected from a glioma patient whose treatment included an IDH1 peptide vaccine. The CDR3 nucleotides read TGTGCCAGCAGCGCGGGGTGGGACAACCGCCATGGCTACACCTTC. It specifies CASSAGWDNRHGYTF.